The 19 T cell receptor beta chains below all came from one sample that was sequenced in a study of OX40 agonist ivuxolimab in advanced cancers. TCRdb's copy holds only in-frame clones and misses some; the assay was immunoSEQ multiplex PCR. The repertoire holds roughly 96,000 clones, with approximately 84% as singletons. The sequencing here drew on CD4+ or CD8+ T cells sorted from blood, taken in a trial of the OX40 agonist ivuxolimab. These receptors all come from an adult with an advanced solid tumor such as melanoma, head and neck, liver or kidney cancer.

The chain carries TRBV10-3 and TRBJ1-1, with 9 bases aligning to TRBD1. CDR3 length: 14 residues. Germline V CDR1 and CDR2: ENHRY, SYGVKD. Trimming at V came to 6 bases and at J to 0 bases, leaving 2 bases not matched to a gene. This CDR3 reads CAIRGQGMNTEAFF. As DNA, the CDR3 is TGTGCCATCAGGGGACAGGGAATGAACACTGAAGCTTTCTTT.

The CDR3 protein is CASSLEAGNTEAFF. Here the CDR3 DNA reads TGTGCCAGCAGCTTAGAGGCAGGGAACACTGAAGCTTTCTTT. V usage is TRBV7-2 and J usage is TRBJ1-1; D unresolved. Germline V gene lookup returns CDR1 SGHTA and CDR2 FQGNSA. The germline V and J ends were trimmed by 1 base and 1 base, with 7 bases remaining between them. The CDR3 runs 14 residues.

The chain recombines TRBV29-1 with TRBJ2-2, with 13 bases that match TRBD2. Germline V gene data show CDR1 as SQVTM and CDR2 as ANQGSEA. The ends lost 6 bases at V and 3 bases at J; junction bases unmatched: 7. This CDR3 spans 16 amino acids. The CDR3 DNA sequence: TGCAGCGTACTAGGACTAGCGGGGGCTTACACCGGGGAGCTGTTTTTT. Encoded protein: CSVLGLAGAYTGELFF.

This chain uses TRBV6-1 with TRBJ2-3; 8 nucleotides align to TRBD2. The ends lost 1 base at V and 0 bases at J; junction bases unmatched: 3. The germline CDR1 and CDR2 sequences are MNHNS and SASEGT. The CDR3 sequence is 16 residues long. In DNA, the CDR3 is TGTGCCAGCAGTGAAGAGGTAGCGGGAAGCACAGATACGCAGTATTTT. Translated, it gives CASSEEVAGSTDTQYF.

The chain employs TRBV5-6 and TRBJ1-1; 8 positions agree with TRBD1. V lost 3 bases, J lost 10 bases, and 5 bases stayed unmatched. The CDR3 loop spans 12 amino acids. In germline, CDR1 is SGHDT, CDR2 YYEEEE. The CDR3 nucleotides read TGTGCCAGCAGCTATACTACAGGGGGAGCTTTCTTT. Protein product: CASSYTTGGAFF.

V is TRBV6-1 and J is TRBJ1-2; D is perhaps TRBD1 (6 bases). The CDR3 is made up of 16 amino acids. Germline V gene data show CDR1 as MNHNS and CDR2 as SASEGT. The ends were cut back, 1 base at V and 3 bases at J, with 15 bases in the middle. The CDR3 DNA follows: TGTGCCAGCAGTGAAGAGGAGGGCAGGGGTGACTATGGCTACACCTTC. Translation gives CASSEEEGRGDYGYTF.

This clone occurred once. The gene calls are TRBV6-1 and TRBJ1-1; 8 nucleotides agree with TRBD1. With V trimmed by 3 bases and J by 5 bases, 2 bases remained unmatched. This CDR3 comprises 13 residues. Germline CDR1 is MNHNS and CDR2 is SASEGT. CDR3 coding DNA: TGTGCCAGCAGTGAGACAGGGGATACTGAAGCTTTCTTT. As protein: CASSETGDTEAFF.

The rearrangement joins TRBV6-4 to TRBJ1-1; no definite D call. The CDR3 runs to 13 residues. The germline CDR1 and CDR2 sequences are MRHNA and SNTAGT. The germline V and J ends were trimmed by 2 bases and 1 base, with 5 bases remaining between them. The CDR3 protein is CASSDRENTEAFF. The CDR3 nucleotides are TGTGCCAGCAGTGACCGGGAGAACACTGAAGCTTTCTTT.

The rearrangement links TRBV10-3 to TRBJ1-1; TRBD1 might be the D (5 bases). The germline CDR1 and CDR2 sequences are ENHRY and SYGVKD. This CDR3 comprises 13 residues. V was pared by 4 bases and J by 3 bases, with 9 bases between. The CDR3, as DNA: TGTGCCATCAGTGGACGGGGGGACACTGAAGCTTTCTTT. Translation: CAISGRGDTEAFF.

V gene TRBV4-2 combines with J gene TRBJ2-7, with D perhaps TRBD1 (5 bases). This CDR3 comprises 14 residues. Trimming pared 5 bases from V and 6 bases from J, leaving 17 bases between. Germline V lookup: CDR1 LGHNA, CDR2 YNFKEQ. CDR3 loop: CASSWEGDRLEQYF. The CDR3 DNA reads TGTGCCAGCAGCTGGGAAGGGGATCGGCTCGAGCAGTACTTC.

The chain joins TRBV21-1 to TRBJ2-1; the D call in the table, TRBD2, was not verified against the DNA. TRBV21-1 is annotated as a pseudogene. This CDR3 contains 17 residues. CDR3 DNA sequence: TGTGCCAGCAGCCCGGGGGGGCCGGGAGCGCACTACAATGAGCAGTTCTTC. Translating it yields CASSPGGPGAHYNEQFF.

Only a few counts were recorded for this clone. The chain joins TRBV2 to TRBJ2-4, with 9 bases that match TRBD1. In germline, CDR1 is SNHLY, CDR2 FYNNEI. The CDR3 sequence is 18 residues long. The ends lost 6 bases at V and 1 base at J; junction bases unmatched: 13. The CDR3 spells CASRGDRVEFMAKNIQYF. CDR3 sequence (DNA): TGTGCCAGCAGGGGGGACAGGGTCGAATTTATGGCCAAAAACATTCAGTACTTC.

This sequence joins TRBV2 and TRBJ1-5; TRBD1 matches 8 bases. Germline assignment: CDR1 SNHLY and CDR2 FYNNEI. The CDR3 consists of 15 residues. Trimming took 7 bases from V and 2 from J; bases not matched to a gene: 7. CDR3 in DNA: TGTGCCAGCAAAACGGACAGGGTTGGCAATCAGCCCCAGCATTTT. This sequence encodes CASKTDRVGNQPQHF.

This clone was seen a few times. V gene TRBV27 combines with J gene TRBJ1-5; the D gene is possibly TRBD1 (5 bases). The V end was cut by 5 bases, the J end by 1 base, with 12 bases between. This CDR3 has 15 residues. Germline lookup yields CDR1 MNHEY and CDR2 SMNVEV (reference sequence). CDR3 amino acids: CASSTGLPSNQPQHF. CDR3 sequence (DNA): TGTGCCAGCAGTACGGGACTGCCCAGCAATCAGCCCCAGCATTTT.

J is TRBJ1-2 and V is TRBV4-3; a weak D match, TRBD1 (5 bases). Germline CDR1 is LGHNA and CDR2 is YSLEER. V was pared by 0 bases and J by 2 bases, with 22 bases between. The CDR3 has 19 residues. The CDR3 DNA is TGCGCCAGCAGCCAAGAGGGTATCTCAGCGGTGGAGGGGAACTATGGCTACACCTTC. Protein: CASSQEGISAVEGNYGYTF.

V usage is TRBV30 and J usage is TRBJ1-1; tentatively, D is TRBD1 (6 bases). The CDR3 has 14 residues. V was shortened by 3 bases and J by 4 bases, with 15 bases between the two germline ends. The germline V gene encodes CDR1 GTSNPN and CDR2 SVGIG (reference sequence). CDR3 in DNA: TGTGCCTGGAGGAATTTACAGGGTGGCACTGAAGCTTTCTTT. It specifies CAWRNLQGGTEAFF.

The chain employs TRBV5-1 and TRBJ2-7; 7 positions match TRBD2. The junction had 14 bases not matched to a gene; V was cut back by 7 bases and J by 7 bases. The CDR3 spans 14 residues. The V gene's germline CDR1 is SGHRS and CDR2 YFSETQ. The CDR3 region is CASAVAGDWEEQYF. CDR3 in DNA: TGCGCCAGCGCGGTGGCGGGGGACTGGGAGGAGCAGTACTTC.

This rearrangement joins TRBV29-1 to TRBJ1-2, with 7 bases lining up with TRBD1. J gave up 3 bases and V 6 bases, and 10 bases lay outside the gene matches. The CDR3 totals 14 residues. CDR1 is SQVTM and CDR2 is ANQGSEA in the germline V gene. CDR3 DNA sequence: TGCAGCGTCCACACCCCAGGGGGTTACTATGGCTACACCTTC. Protein sequence: CSVHTPGGYYGYTF.

The gene calls are TRBV18 and TRBJ2-5, with TRBD1 identical over 7 bases. The J call is in doubt because the DNA end fits TRBJ2-7 better. This CDR3 spans 15 amino acids. Germline CDR1 reads KGHSH; CDR2 reads LQKENI. The CDR3: CASSPRGGAGTEQYF. In DNA form, the CDR3 reads TGTGCCAGCTCACCTCGAGGGGGCGCAGGTACCGAGCAGTACTTC.